The following is a TCR beta chain sequence with its context. This entry is derived from a study of shared clonotypes between healthy human individuals. V was trimmed by 0 bases and J by 6 bases, leaving 10 bases between them. The CDR3 has 14 residues. Germline V gives CDR1 SGHRS, CDR2 YFSETQ. Donors were healthy HIV-negative adults without recent acute infections or vaccinations. Using immunoSEQ multiplex PCR, the repertoire was profiled, and TCRdb retains in-frame clones only, with some absent. The sample records some 2,400,000 clones, about 94% being singletons. This sequence originates from a young man in good health. The sequenced material came from naive CD4+ T cells sorted from blood. Subset in this sample: CD45RA+ positively selected. The J gene is TRBJ2-1, the V gene TRBV5-1, with D uncertain. CDR3 sequence reads: CASSLDPSSNEQFF. The CDR3 nucleotides read TGCGCCAGCAGCTTGGACCCGTCAAGCAATGAGCAGTTCTTC.